These T cell receptor beta chains were read from a single sample in a study of identifying expanded T cells in peripheral blood. TCRdb's table, derived via immunoSEQ multiplex PCR, lists solely in-frame clones and lacks some. The sample has roughly 90,000 clones, around 84% seen once. The sequenced sample consisted of blood. The receptor source for this set is a person aged 18 to 70 in good health. The CDR3 runs from the conserved cysteine through the conserved F or W. The D gene is left open where the match is weak. Not all rows give a size; the values are once, few, many and, for expanded clones, a class.

D: TRBD2; V: TRBV10-3; J: TRBJ2-2; size: once; CDR3: CAISPTSGGYTGELFF; DNA: TGTGCCATCAGCCCAACTAGCGGGGGATACACCGGGGAGCTGTTTTTT
D: TRBD1; V: TRBV2; J: TRBJ2-7; size: .; CDR3: CASRPRPGQNYEQYF; DNA: TGTGCCAGCAGACCACGACCGGGACAGAACTACGAGCAGTACTTC
D: .; V: TRBV7-8; J: TRBJ2-7; size: .; CDR3: CASSPLRSLLEQYF; DNA: TGTGCCAGCAGCCCCTTACGGTCCCTACTAGAGCAGTACTTC
D: .; V: TRBV7-8; J: TRBJ2-4; size: .; CDR3: CASSFSEVPKNIQYF; DNA: TGTGCCAGCAGCTTCTCGGAAGTTCCCAAAAACATTCAGTACTTC
D: .; V: TRBV7-9; J: TRBJ2-7; size: once; CDR3: CASSLDAGRAQYF; DNA: TGTGCCAGCAGCTTAGACGCCGGGCGGGCGCAGTACTTC
D: .; V: TRBV2; J: TRBJ2-5; size: .; CDR3: CASSLNWKTQYF; DNA: TGTGCCAGCAGCTTAAACTGGAAGACCCAGTACTTC
D: .; V: TRBV27; J: TRBJ1-1; size: .; CDR3: CASSLGGGFLNTEAFF; DNA: TGTGCCAGCAGTTTAGGGGGGGGGTTTTTGAACACTGAAGCTTTCTTT
D: TRBD1; V: TRBV27; J: TRBJ1-6; size: .; CDR3: CASSTSQGDSPLHF; DNA: TGTGCCAGCAGTACCTCTCAGGGGGATTCACCCCTCCACTTT
D: .; V: TRBV21-1; J: TRBJ1-1; size: .; CDR3: CASSKTWRMNTEAFF; DNA: TGTGCCAGCAGCAAAACGTGGCGGATGAACACTGAAGCTTTCTTT
D: TRBD2; V: TRBV29-1; J: TRBJ2-1; size: .; CDR3: CSVQTSGGLGEQFF; DNA: TGCAGCGTCCAGACTAGCGGGGGGCTGGGTGAGCAGTTCTTC
D: .; V: TRBV7-3; J: TRBJ2-1; size: .; CDR3: CASSSYTGNEQFF; DNA: TGTGCCAGCAGCTCCTACACAGGGAATGAGCAGTTCTTC
D: .; V: TRBV7-3; J: TRBJ2-3; size: .; CDR3: CASSFTGEELSDTQYF; DNA: TGTGCCAGCAGCTTCACGGGGGAGGAACTGTCAGATACGCAGTATTTT
D: .; V: TRBV6-6; J: TRBJ1-5; size: few; CDR3: CASSPTLVEPQHF; DNA: TGTGCCAGCAGTCCAACCCTGGTAGAGCCCCAGCATTTT
D: TRBD2; V: TRBV11-3; J: TRBJ2-3; size: .; CDR3: CASSSSGVLQYF; DNA: TGTGCCAGCAGCTCTAGCGGGGTGCTGCAGTATTTT
D: TRBD1; V: TRBV10-3; J: TRBJ2-1; size: .; CDR3: CAISPGQGWNEQFF; DNA: TGTGCCATCAGTCCGGGACAGGGGTGGAATGAGCAGTTCTTC
D: .; V: TRBV6-5; J: TRBJ1-6; size: .; CDR3: CASSFSTGRRSPLHF; DNA: TGTGCCAGCAGTTTTTCGACAGGTCGGAGGTCACCCCTCCACTTT